These T cell receptor beta chains were read from a single sample in a study of blood T cell repertoires in COVID-19. The method was immunoSEQ multiplex PCR; TCRdb's version includes in-frame clones alone and lacks a portion of them. The table records hundreds of thousands of clones, more than 70% of them present only once. The sample consisted of PBMCs or T cells enriched from blood (not recorded which). These receptors originate from a man aged 40-49 years in a cohort exposed to, infected with or recovered from COVID-19 (not recorded which). The CDR3 runs from the conserved cysteine through the conserved F or W. A D gene is named only where the DNA matches it firmly. Size tells how often a clone was seen (once, few, many) or the class of an expanded clone, and some rows leave it out.

D gene: -
clone size: few
J gene: TRBJ2-5
V gene: TRBV5-6
CDR3 DNA: TGTGCCAGCAGCTTGGACGGGGTCCAAGAGACCCAGTACTTC
CDR3 protein: CASSLDGVQETQYF

D gene: -
clone size: -
J gene: TRBJ2-3
V gene: TRBV7-6
CDR3 DNA: TGTGCCAGCAGCGTTAGCGGAAAGGGGTCCGATACGCAGTATTTT
CDR3 protein: CASSVSGKGSDTQYF

D gene: -
clone size: -
J gene: TRBJ1-1
V gene: TRBV11-2
CDR3 DNA: TGTGCCAGCAGCTTAAACCCCGTCACAGGGCTGAACACTGAAGCTTTCTTT
CDR3 protein: CASSLNPVTGLNTEAFF

D gene: -
clone size: -
J gene: TRBJ2-1
V gene: TRBV4-1
CDR3 DNA: TGCGCCAGCAGACAACAGGAACTTAGCTCCTACAATGAGCAGTTCTTC
CDR3 protein: CASRQQELSSYNEQFF

D gene: TRBD2
clone size: -
J gene: TRBJ2-3
V gene: TRBV5-1
CDR3 DNA: TGCGCCAGCAGCGTGTGGTCTAGCGGGAGACCCCGCACAGATACGCAGTATTTT
CDR3 protein: CASSVWSSGRPRTDTQYF

D gene: -
clone size: -
J gene: TRBJ1-3
V gene: TRBV11-2
CDR3 DNA: TGTGCCAGCAGCTCCAGGGGACACTCTGGAAACACCATATATTTT
CDR3 protein: CASSSRGHSGNTIYF

D gene: -
clone size: -
J gene: TRBJ1-5
V gene: TRBV6-5
CDR3 DNA: TGTGCCAGCACAAGGACAGACAATCAGCCCCAGCATTTT
CDR3 protein: CASTRTDNQPQHF

D gene: -
clone size: -
J gene: TRBJ1-1
V gene: TRBV3-1/TRBV3-2
CDR3 DNA: TGTGCCAGCAGCCAGGGAGGCATGAACACTGAAGCTTTCTTT
CDR3 protein: CASSQGGMNTEAFF

D gene: TRBD2
clone size: -
J gene: TRBJ2-2
V gene: TRBV9
CDR3 DNA: TGTGCCAGCAGCCCCCGACTAGCGGTCGGGAACACCGGGGAGCTGTTTTTT
CDR3 protein: CASSPRLAVGNTGELFF

D gene: TRBD2
clone size: -
J gene: TRBJ2-1
V gene: TRBV2
CDR3 DNA: TGTGCCAGGGGGGGGTCGCTAGCTGGTAATGAGCAGTTCTTC
CDR3 protein: CARGGSLAGNEQFF

D gene: -
clone size: -
J gene: TRBJ2-1
V gene: TRBV7-3
CDR3 DNA: TGTGCCAGCAGCCCCGAGGGGGCGACTAGAGCGTACTACAATGAGCAGTTCTTC
CDR3 protein: CASSPEGATRAYYNEQFF

D gene: TRBD2
clone size: -
J gene: TRBJ2-1
V gene: TRBV11-2
CDR3 DNA: TGTGCCAGCAGCTTAGCGGCGCGGGAGACTGAGCAGTTCTTC
CDR3 protein: CASSLAARETEQFF

D gene: -
clone size: -
J gene: TRBJ2-7
V gene: TRBV9
CDR3 DNA: TGTGCCAGCAGCGAAGAGGTGGCAGTGGGACAACTCTACGAGCAGTACTTC
CDR3 protein: CASSEEVAVGQLYEQYF

D gene: -
clone size: -
J gene: TRBJ1-3
V gene: TRBV12-1
CDR3 DNA: TGTGCCAGCAGCTTTGCGCCGGGACAGGGGGGGCAGGACACCATATATTTT
CDR3 protein: CASSFAPGQGGQDTIYF

D gene: -
clone size: once
J gene: TRBJ2-5
V gene: TRBV5-1
CDR3 DNA: TGCGCCAGCAGCTTGAGCTCCGGTCAAGAGACCCAGTACTTC
CDR3 protein: CASSLSSGQETQYF

D gene: TRBD1
clone size: -
J gene: TRBJ2-7
V gene: TRBV6-5
CDR3 DNA: TGTGCCAGCAGTAGACTGGGACAGGGGGCCTACGAGCAGTACTTC
CDR3 protein: CASSRLGQGAYEQYF

D gene: -
clone size: -
J gene: TRBJ1-1
V gene: TRBV15
CDR3 DNA: TGTGCCACCAGCCCAGGGCCCCACACTGAAGCTTTCTTT
CDR3 protein: CATSPGPHTEAFF